This TCR beta chain was observed in a study of blood T cell repertoires in COVID-19. The wider study: From T cells, B-cell-depleted T cells, or PBMCs came the material, which was cDNA or gDNA.

V shed 0 bases, J shed 5 bases, and the junction held 4 bases outside the gene matches. There are 15 residues in the CDR3. Germline CDR1 and CDR2: SGHDN and FVKESK. In the original analysis: Counts of nucleated cells, estimated from reference gene primer amplification, were obtained. Generated by immunoSEQ multiplex PCR, the TCRdb table keeps only in-frame clones and is missing some. D and trimming were read from the DNA, whereas the V and J calls and clone size are those reported in that table. The sample consists of roughly 210,000 clones, 88% of them appearing once. The chain carries TRBV14 and TRBJ2-5; the match to TRBD1 covers 9 bases. Sequencing input: peripheral blood. The clonotype originates from an older man with acute or convalescent COVID-19. The CDR3 DNA reads as TGTGCCAGCAGCCAAGAACAGGGGGCCGGGGAGACCCAGTACTTC. Translation gives CASSQEQGAGETQYF.